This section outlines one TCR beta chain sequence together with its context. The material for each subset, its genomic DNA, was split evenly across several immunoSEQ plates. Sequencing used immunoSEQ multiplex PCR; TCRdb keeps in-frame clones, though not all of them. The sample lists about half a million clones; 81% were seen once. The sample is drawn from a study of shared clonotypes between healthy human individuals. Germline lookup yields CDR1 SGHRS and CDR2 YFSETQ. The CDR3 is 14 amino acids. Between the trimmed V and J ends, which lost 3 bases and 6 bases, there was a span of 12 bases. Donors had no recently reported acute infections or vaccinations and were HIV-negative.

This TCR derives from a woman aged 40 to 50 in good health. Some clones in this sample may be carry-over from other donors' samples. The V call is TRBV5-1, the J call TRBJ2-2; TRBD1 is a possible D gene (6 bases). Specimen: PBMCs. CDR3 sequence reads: CASSSSQGSGELFF. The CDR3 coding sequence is TGCGCCAGCAGCTCTTCGCAGGGGTCCGGGGAGCTGTTTTTT.